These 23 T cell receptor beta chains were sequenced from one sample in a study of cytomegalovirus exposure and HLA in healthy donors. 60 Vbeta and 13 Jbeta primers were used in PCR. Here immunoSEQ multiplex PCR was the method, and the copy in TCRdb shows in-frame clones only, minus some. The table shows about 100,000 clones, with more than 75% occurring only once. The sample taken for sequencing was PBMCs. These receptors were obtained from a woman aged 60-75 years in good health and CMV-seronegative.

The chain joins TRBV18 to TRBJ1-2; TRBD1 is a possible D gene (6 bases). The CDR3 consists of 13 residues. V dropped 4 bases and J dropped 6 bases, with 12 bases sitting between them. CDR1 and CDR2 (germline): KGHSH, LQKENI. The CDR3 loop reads CASSQSNRDGYTF. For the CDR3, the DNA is TGTGCCAGCTCACAATCCAACAGGGATGGCTACACCTTC.

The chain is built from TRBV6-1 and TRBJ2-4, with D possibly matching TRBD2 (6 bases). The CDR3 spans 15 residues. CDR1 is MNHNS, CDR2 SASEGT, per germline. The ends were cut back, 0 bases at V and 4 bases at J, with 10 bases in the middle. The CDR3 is CASSEAPGTKNIQYF. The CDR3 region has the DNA TGTGCCAGCAGTGAAGCGCCAGGGACTAAAAACATTCAGTACTTC.

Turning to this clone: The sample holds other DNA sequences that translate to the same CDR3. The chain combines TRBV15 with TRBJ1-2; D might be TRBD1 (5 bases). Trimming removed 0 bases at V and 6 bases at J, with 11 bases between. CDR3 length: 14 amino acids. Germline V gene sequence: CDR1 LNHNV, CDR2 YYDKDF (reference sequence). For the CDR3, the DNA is TGTGCCACCAGCAGAGATCGAACAGGAGATGGCTACACCTTC. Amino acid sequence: CATSRDRTGDGYTF. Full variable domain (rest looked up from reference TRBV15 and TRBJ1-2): DAMVIQNPRYQVTQFGKPVTLSCSQTLNHNVMYWYQQKSSQAPKLLFHYYDKDFNNEADTPDNFQSRRPNTSFCFLDIRSPGLGDTAMYLCATSRDRTGDGYTFGSGTRLTVV.

The CDR3 sequence is CASSLVSAGELFF. Written as DNA, the CDR3 is TGTGCCAGCAGCTTAGTTAGCGCCGGGGAGCTGTTTTTT. The chain carries TRBV7-2 and TRBJ2-2, with D possibly TRBD2 on 5 matching bases. Germline assignment: CDR1 SGHTA and CDR2 FQGNSA. V lost 1 base to trimming and J lost 6 bases, with 6 bases between them. This CDR3 region has 13 residues.

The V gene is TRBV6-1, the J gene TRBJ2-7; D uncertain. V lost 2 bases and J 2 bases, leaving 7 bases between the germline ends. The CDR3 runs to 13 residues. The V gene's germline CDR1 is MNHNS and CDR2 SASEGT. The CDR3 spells CASSETGTYEQYF. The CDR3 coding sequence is TGTGCCAGCAGTGAAACGGGTACCTACGAGCAGTACTTC.

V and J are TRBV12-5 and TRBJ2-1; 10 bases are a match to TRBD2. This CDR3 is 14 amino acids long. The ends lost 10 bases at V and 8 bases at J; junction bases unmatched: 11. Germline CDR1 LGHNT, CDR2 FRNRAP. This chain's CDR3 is CATSKASGSHEQFF. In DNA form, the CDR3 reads TGTGCTACCTCGAAGGCTAGCGGGAGTCATGAGCAGTTCTTC.

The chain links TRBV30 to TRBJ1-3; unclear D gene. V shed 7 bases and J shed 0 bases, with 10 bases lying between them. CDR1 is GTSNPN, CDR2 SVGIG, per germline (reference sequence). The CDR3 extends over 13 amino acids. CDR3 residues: CASTPRSGNTIYF. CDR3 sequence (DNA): TGTGCCTCGACACCTCGCTCTGGAAACACCATATATTTT.

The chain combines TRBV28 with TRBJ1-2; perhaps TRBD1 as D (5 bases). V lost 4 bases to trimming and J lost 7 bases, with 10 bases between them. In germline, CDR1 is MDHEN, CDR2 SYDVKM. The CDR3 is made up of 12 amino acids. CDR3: CASSSAGFGYTF. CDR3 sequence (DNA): TGTGCCAGCAGTTCGGCAGGGTTTGGCTACACCTTC.

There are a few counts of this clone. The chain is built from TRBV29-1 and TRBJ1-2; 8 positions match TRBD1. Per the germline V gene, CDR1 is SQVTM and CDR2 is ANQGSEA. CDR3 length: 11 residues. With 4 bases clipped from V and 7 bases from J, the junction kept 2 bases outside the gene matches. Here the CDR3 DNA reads TGCAGCGTTGTACAGGGGGTTGGCTACACCTTC. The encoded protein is CSVVQGVGYTF.

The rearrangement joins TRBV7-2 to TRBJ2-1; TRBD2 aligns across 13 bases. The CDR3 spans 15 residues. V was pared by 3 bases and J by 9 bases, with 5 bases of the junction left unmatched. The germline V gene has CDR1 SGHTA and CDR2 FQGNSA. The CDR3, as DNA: TGTGCCAGCAGCTTGACGGGACTAGCGGGGCTTGAGCAGTTCTTC. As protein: CASSLTGLAGLEQFF. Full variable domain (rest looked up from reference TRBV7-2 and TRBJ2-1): GAGVSQSPSNKVTEKGKDVELRCDPISGHTALYWYRQSLGQGLEFLIYFQGNSAPDKSGLPSDRFSAERTGGSVSTLTIQRTQQEDSAVYLCASSLTGLAGLEQFFGPGTRLTVL.

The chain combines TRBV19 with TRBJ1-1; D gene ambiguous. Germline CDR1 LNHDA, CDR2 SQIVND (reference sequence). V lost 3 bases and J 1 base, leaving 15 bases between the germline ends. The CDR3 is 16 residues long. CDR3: CASSIPLGNRNTEAFF. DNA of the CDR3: TGTGCCAGTAGTATCCCGTTGGGCAATCGGAACACTGAAGCTTTCTTT. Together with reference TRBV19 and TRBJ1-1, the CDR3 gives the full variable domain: DGGITQSPKYLFRKEGQNVTLSCEQNLNHDAMYWYRQDPGQGLRLIYYSQIVNDFQKGDIAEGYSVSREKKESFPLTVTSAQKNPTAFYLCASSIPLGNRNTEAFFGQGTRLTVV.

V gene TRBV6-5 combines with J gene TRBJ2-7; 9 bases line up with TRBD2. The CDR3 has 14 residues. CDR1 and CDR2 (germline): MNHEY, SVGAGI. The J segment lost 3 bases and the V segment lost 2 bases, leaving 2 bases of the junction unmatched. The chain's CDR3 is CASSYAGGGYEQYF. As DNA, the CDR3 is TGTGCCAGCAGTTACGCGGGAGGGGGCTACGAGCAGTACTTC.

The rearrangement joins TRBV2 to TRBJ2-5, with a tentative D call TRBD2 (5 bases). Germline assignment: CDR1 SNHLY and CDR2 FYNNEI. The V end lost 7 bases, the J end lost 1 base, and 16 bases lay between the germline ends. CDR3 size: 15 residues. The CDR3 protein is CASTGSGSRQETQYF. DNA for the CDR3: TGTGCCAGCACCGGCAGCGGTAGCCGCCAAGAGACCCAGTACTTC.

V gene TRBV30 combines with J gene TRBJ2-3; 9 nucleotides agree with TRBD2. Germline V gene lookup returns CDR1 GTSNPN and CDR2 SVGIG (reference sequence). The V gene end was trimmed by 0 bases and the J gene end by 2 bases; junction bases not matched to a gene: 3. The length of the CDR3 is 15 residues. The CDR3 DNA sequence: TGTGCCTGGAGTGTAGGCGGGAGGGACACAGATACGCAGTATTTT. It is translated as CAWSVGGRDTDTQYF.

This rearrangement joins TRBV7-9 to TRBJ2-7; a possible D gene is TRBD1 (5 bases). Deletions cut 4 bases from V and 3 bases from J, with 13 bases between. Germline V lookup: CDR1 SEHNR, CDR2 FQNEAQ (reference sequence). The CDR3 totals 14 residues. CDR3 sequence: CASSSQAWGYEQYF. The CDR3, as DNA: TGTGCCAGCAGCTCACAGGCTTGGGGCTACGAGCAGTACTTC.

CDR3 residues: CASSDQSLTTDTQYF. The CDR3, as DNA: TGTGCCAGCAGTGACCAATCCTTGACTACAGATACGCAGTATTTT. The chain is built from TRBV6-1 and TRBJ2-3; D not resolved. This CDR3 spans 15 amino acids. Looked up from germline, CDR1 is MNHNS and CDR2 is SASEGT. The V end lost 3 bases, the J end lost 3 bases, and 13 bases lay between the germline ends.

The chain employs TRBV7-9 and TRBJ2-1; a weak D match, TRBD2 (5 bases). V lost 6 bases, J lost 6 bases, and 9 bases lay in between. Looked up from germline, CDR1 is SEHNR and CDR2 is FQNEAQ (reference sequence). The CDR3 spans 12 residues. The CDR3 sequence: CASSEAGNEQFF. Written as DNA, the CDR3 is TGTGCCAGCAGTGAGGCGGGCAATGAGCAGTTCTTC. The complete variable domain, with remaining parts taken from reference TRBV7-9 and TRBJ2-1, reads DTGVSQNPRHKITKRGQNVTFRCDPISEHNRLYWYRQTLGQGPEFLTYFQNEAQLEKSRLLSDRFSAERPKGSFSTLEIQRTEQGDSAMYLCASSEAGNEQFFGPGTRLTVL.

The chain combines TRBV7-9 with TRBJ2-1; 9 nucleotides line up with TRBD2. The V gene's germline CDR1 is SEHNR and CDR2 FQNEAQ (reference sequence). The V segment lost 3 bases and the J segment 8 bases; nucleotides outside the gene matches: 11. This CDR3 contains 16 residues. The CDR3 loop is CASSLGRPSGTHEQFF. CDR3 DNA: TGTGCCAGCAGCTTGGGAAGGCCTAGCGGGACGCATGAGCAGTTCTTC.

CDR3 nucleotides: TGTGCCAGCAGCGTGTCAGGGGGAGGCACCTTACTCGATGAGCAGTTCTTC. Translating it yields CASSVSGGGTLLDEQFF. The chain recombines TRBV9 with TRBJ2-1; TRBD1 might be the D (7 bases). Germline V gene lookup returns CDR1 SGDLS and CDR2 YYNGEE. Trimming pared 2 bases from V and 8 bases from J, leaving 23 bases between. The CDR3 length is 17 residues.

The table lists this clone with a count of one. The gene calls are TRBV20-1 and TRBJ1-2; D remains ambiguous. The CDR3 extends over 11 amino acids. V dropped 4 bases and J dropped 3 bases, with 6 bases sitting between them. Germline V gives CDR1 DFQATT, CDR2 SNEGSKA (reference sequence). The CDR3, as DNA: TGCAGTGCTACCCATTACTATGGCTACACCTTC. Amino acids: CSATHYYGYTF.

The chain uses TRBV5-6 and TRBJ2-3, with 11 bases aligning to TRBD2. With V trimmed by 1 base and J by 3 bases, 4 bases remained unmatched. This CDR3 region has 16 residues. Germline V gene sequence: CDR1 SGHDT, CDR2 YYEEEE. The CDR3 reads CASSLRTSGGTDTQYF. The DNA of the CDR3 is TGTGCCAGCAGCTTGCGAACTAGCGGGGGAACAGATACGCAGTATTTT.

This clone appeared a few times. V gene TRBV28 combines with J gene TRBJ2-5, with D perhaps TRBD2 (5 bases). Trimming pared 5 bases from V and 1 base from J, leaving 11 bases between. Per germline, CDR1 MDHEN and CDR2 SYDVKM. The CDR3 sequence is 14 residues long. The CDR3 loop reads CASSRTGSQETQYF. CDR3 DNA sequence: TGTGCCAGCAGTCGCACGGGGTCCCAAGAGACCCAGTACTTC.

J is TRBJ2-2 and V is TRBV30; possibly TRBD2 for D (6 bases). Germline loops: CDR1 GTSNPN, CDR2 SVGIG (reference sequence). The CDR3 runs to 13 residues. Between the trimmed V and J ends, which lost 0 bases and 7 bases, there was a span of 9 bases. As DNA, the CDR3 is TGTGCCTGGAGTGTGGGGGGTGGCGGGGAGCTGTTTTTT. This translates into CAWSVGGGGELFF.